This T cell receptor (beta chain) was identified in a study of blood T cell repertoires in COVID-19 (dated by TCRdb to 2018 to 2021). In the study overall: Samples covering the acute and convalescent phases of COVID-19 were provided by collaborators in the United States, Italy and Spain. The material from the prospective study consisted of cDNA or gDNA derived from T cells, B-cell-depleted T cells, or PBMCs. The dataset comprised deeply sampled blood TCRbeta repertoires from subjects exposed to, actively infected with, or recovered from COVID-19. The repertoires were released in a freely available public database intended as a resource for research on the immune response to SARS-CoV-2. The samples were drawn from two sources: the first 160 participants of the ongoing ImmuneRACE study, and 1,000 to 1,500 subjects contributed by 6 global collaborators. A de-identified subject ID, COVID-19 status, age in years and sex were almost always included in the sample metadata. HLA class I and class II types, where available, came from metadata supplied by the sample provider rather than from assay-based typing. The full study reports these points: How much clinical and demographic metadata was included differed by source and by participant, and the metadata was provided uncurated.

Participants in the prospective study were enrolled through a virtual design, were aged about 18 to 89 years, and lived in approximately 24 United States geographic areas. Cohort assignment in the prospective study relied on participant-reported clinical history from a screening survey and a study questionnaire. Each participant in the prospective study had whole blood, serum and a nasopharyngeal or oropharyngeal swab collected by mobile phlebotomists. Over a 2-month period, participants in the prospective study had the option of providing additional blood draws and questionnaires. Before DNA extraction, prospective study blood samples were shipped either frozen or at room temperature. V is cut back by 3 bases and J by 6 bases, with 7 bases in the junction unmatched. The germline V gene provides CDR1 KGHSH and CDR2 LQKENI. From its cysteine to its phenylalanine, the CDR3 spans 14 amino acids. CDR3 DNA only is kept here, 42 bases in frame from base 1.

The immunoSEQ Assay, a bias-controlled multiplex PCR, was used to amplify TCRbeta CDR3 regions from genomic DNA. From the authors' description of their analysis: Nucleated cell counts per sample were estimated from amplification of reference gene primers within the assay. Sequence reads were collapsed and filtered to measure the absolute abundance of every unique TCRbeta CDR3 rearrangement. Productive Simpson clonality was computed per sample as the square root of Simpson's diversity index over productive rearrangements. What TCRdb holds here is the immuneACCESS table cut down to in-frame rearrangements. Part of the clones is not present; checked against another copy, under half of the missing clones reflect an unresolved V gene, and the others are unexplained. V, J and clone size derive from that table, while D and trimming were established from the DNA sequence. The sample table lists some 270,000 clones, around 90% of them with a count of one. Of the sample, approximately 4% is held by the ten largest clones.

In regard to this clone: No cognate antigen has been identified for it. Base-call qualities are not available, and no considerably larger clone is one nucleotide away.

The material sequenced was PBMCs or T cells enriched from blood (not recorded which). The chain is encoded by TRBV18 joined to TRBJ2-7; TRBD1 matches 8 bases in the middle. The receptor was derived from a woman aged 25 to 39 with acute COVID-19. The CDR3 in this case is CASSPGQGKGEQYF. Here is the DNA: TGTGCCAGCTCACCCGGACAGGGAAAGGGCGAGCAGTACTTC. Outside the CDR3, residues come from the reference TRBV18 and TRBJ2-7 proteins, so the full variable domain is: NAGVMQNPRHLVRRRGQEARLRCSPMKGHSHVYWYRQLPEEGLKFMVYLQKENIIDESGMPKERFSAEFPKEGPSILRIQQVVRGDSAAYFCASSPGQGKGEQYFGPGTRLTVT.